A single T cell receptor (beta chain) is shown here with its context. Antigen: not known. Moderate-to-severe activity, CAS ≥3, NOSPECS ≥4 and duration under 3 months were recorded for donors with ophthalmopathy. Exclusion applied to patients with other autoimmune diseases, uncontrolled infections, pregnancy or lactation. Diagnosis used clinical symptoms, serum thyroxine, TRAb, thyroid ultrasound and orbital computed tomography. V dropped 10 bases and J dropped 2 bases, with 17 bases sitting between them. The CDR3 extends over 14 amino acids. Germline V gives CDR1 ENHRY, CDR2 SYGVKD. This sample is part of a study of Graves' ophthalmopathy and Graves' hyperthyroidism. Study-level results: Blood also held most thyroid clonotypes expanded above 0.001 frequency.

RNA transcripts yielded amplified TCR beta CDR3 regions. HTBI primers served in a first-round RT-PCR, which a second-round multiplex PCR followed. In TCRdb, the multiplex PCR reads were re-called with MiXCR into one record per CDR3 protein. The table shows around 600,000 distinct CDR3 sequences, with under 50% occurring only once. This chain joins TRBV10-3 and TRBJ1-1; no definite D call. Specimen: peripheral blood. The clonotype comes from an adult man with Graves' ophthalmopathy. The CDR3 DNA sequence: TGTGCCAGCGGGAGGTCGTACAGAAACACTGAAGCTTTCTTT. Amino acid sequence: CASGRSYRNTEAFF.